These T cell receptor beta chains were read from a single sample in a study of T cell changes during pregnancy in multiple sclerosis. The method was immunoSEQ multiplex PCR; TCRdb's version includes in-frame clones alone and lacks a portion of them. The table includes about 79,000 clones, roughly 95% detected once. Sequences were derived from peripheral blood, sampled in the second trimester of pregnancy. These receptors all stem from a female donor in good health, enrolled as a control in a pregnancy study. Both conserved end residues are part of each CDR3. The order of the fields is V gene, J gene, clone size, D gene, CDR3 DNA, CDR3 protein. D genes are given only for firm matches. Some rows have no size entry. The others give once, few or many, or a class for an expanded clone.

TRBV4-1,TRBJ2-7,-,-,TGCGCCAGCAGCCAAGTGTGGGCTGATTATTTCTACGAGCAGTACTTC,CASSQVWADYFYEQYF
TRBV4-3,TRBJ1-4,-,-,TGCGCCAGCAGCCATTATACCACAGGGACTAATGAAAAACTGTTTTTT,CASSHYTTGTNEKLFF
TRBV19,TRBJ2-7,-,TRBD2,TGTGCCAGTAGTCCTAACAGCGGGGGACCGTACGAGCAGTACTTC,CASSPNSGGPYEQYF
TRBV19,TRBJ2-5,-,TRBD1,TGTGCCAGTAAGGGCAGGGGGCAGGAGACCCAGTACTTC,CASKGRGQETQYF
TRBV7-3,TRBJ2-3,-,-,TGTGCCAGCAGCTTAGAACGAAGGGGAACAGATACGCAGTATTTT,CASSLERRGTDTQYF
TRBV4-3,TRBJ1-2,-,TRBD1,TGCGCCAGCAGCCTAAGACAGGGGGCGGCCTATGGCTACACCTTC,CASSLRQGAAYGYTF
TRBV19,TRBJ1-6,-,TRBD1,TGTGCCAGTAGTATCACAGGGGATTCACCCCTCCACTTT,CASSITGDSPLHF
TRBV4-3,TRBJ1-2,-,-,TGCGCCAGCAGCCAAGTCACAGAGAACTATGGCTACACCTTC,CASSQVTENYGYTF
TRBV7-6,TRBJ2-7,-,TRBD2,TGTGCCAGCAGCTTAGCGGGCGGGGGGCCCCCCTACGAGCAGTACTTC,CASSLAGGGPPYEQYF
TRBV5-1,TRBJ2-7,once,TRBD2,TGCGCCAGCAGCCAACCCGGGACTAGCGGGATAAGCTCCTACGAGCAGTACTTC,CASSQPGTSGISSYEQYF
TRBV5-1,TRBJ1-5,-,-,TGCGCCAGCAGCTTAACGGGTGTTCAGCCCCAGCATTTT,CASSLTGVQPQHF
TRBV5-6,TRBJ1-2,-,-,TGTGCCAGCAGGGTAGGACAGCTTAACCACACCTTC,CASRVGQLNHTF
TRBV5-1,TRBJ2-7,-,TRBD1,TGCGCCAGCAGCCCAAATCAGGGGGTCTACATCTACGAGCAGTACTTC,CASSPNQGVYIYEQYF
TRBV7-9,TRBJ2-5,-,TRBD1,TGTGCCAGCAGCCCCTCCCCGACTGCAGGGGGCGAGACCCAGTACTTC,CASSPSPTAGGETQYF
TRBV6-6,TRBJ1-5,-,-,TGTGCCAGCAGCGACGGGGTGTGGAGCAATCAGCCCCAGCATTTT,CASSDGVWSNQPQHF
TRBV15,TRBJ1-6,few,-,TGTGCCACCAGCAGAGATCCAGGGAAGAATTCACCCCTCCACTTT,CATSRDPGKNSPLHF
TRBV7-3,TRBJ2-2,-,-,TGTGCCAGCAGCCTTACCGGGGAGCTGTTTTTT,CASSLTGELFF
TRBV9,TRBJ2-7,-,-,TGTGCCAGCAGCCAAAACGTAGGACTTAACTACGAGCAGTACTTC,CASSQNVGLNYEQYF
TRBV6-6,TRBJ1-1,-,TRBD1,TGTGCCAGCAGGGAGGGACAGGGGAACACTGAAGCTTTCTTT,CASREGQGNTEAFF
TRBV18,TRBJ1-1,-,-,TGTGCCAGCTCGCCCCGGGGGGAGGAAGCTTTCTTT,CASSPRGEEAFF
TRBV9,TRBJ2-7,-,-,TGTGCCAGCAGCGTAGCTGGGGGACTCGACGAGCAGTACTTC,CASSVAGGLDEQYF
TRBV5-4,TRBJ2-7,-,-,TGTGCCAGCAGCTGGGGGCCAGCGGGGAGCTCCTACGAGCAGTACTTC,CASSWGPAGSSYEQYF
TRBV5-1,TRBJ2-7,-,TRBD1,TGCGCCAGCAGATCCGGGACAGGGAGATACGAGCAGTACTTC,CASRSGTGRYEQYF
TRBV19,TRBJ1-5,-,TRBD1,TGTGCCAGTAGTAGGACGGACAGGGGGCCTTTCGGTAGGAATCAGCCCCAGCATTTT,CASSRTDRGPFGRNQPQHF
TRBV14,TRBJ2-3,-,TRBD2,TGTGCCAGCAGCCCCGCGGGGGTCGGGGATACGCAGTATTTT,CASSPAGVGDTQYF
TRBV4-1,TRBJ1-1,-,-,TGCGCCAGCAGCCCAACCGGGACTCAGGGCACTGAAGCTTTCTTT,CASSPTGTQGTEAFF
TRBV6-6,TRBJ2-3,-,-,TGTGCCAGCAGTTTCCCTCAGCGGAGTACGCAGTATTTT,CASSFPQRSTQYF
TRBV4-3,TRBJ1-6,-,-,TGCGCCAGCAGCCAAGATCCGCCGGACATAGGCTCCTATAATTCACCCCTCCACTTT,CASSQDPPDIGSYNSPLHF
TRBV27,TRBJ2-3,-,TRBD2,TGTGCCAGCACCCCTGGGACTAGCGGATCAGCGGCCCCAGATACGCAGTATTTT,CASTPGTSGSAAPDTQYF
TRBV10-3,TRBJ1-3,-,TRBD1,TGTGCCTCGACCCGGGACAGTGGAAACACCATATATTTT,CASTRDSGNTIYF
TRBV27,TRBJ1-1,-,-,TGTGCCAGCAGTTTAGGAGGGCCGAACACTGAAGCTTTCTTT,CASSLGGPNTEAFF
TRBV19,TRBJ2-1,-,-,TGTGCCAGTATGGCAGGGTCCAGTCCCACTCTCTACAATGAGCAGTTCTTC,CASMAGSSPTLYNEQFF
TRBV7-2,TRBJ1-2,-,-,TGTGCCAGCAGCCTGGATGCAGACAGCCCCTGGGGCTACACCTTC,CASSLDADSPWGYTF
TRBV10-3,TRBJ2-5,-,TRBD1,TGTGCCATCAGTGAGTCGGGGGGACAGGTCGGAGAGACCCAGTACTTC,CAISESGGQVGETQYF
TRBV7-6,TRBJ1-1,once,-,TGTGCCAGCAGCTTGGAGCGAGAGTGGAACACTGAAGCTTTCTTT,CASSLEREWNTEAFF
TRBV5-8,TRBJ2-3,-,-,TGTGCCAGCACCACCGCGGGGTTCTTTGACGCAGATACGCAGTATTTT,CASTTAGFFDADTQYF
TRBV29-1,TRBJ1-4,-,-,TGCAGGTCGTATTTAAATGGTGGGACACTAAGTGAAAAACTGTTTTTT,CRSYLNGGTLSEKLFF
TRBV7-6,TRBJ2-7,-,-,TGTGCCAGCAGCTTGAGGGGAGGTGAGCAGTACTTC,CASSLRGGEQYF
TRBV7-2,TRBJ2-2,-,TRBD2,TGTGCCAGCAGCTTAGGAGCGGGGGGGCCTGGGACCGGGGAGCTGTTTTTT,CASSLGAGGPGTGELFF